A selection of T cell receptor beta chains follows, all from one sample in a study of cytomegalovirus exposure and HLA in healthy donors. The data were produced by immunoSEQ multiplex PCR, yet TCRdb's version contains in-frame clones alone and is incomplete. The top ten clones hold approximately 2% of a sample with under 250,000 clones, around 78% of them seen once. Sequenced material: PBMCs. The receptors shown here come from a man younger than 40 in good health and CMV-seronegative. The CDR3 runs from the conserved cysteine through the conserved F or W. D genes are given only for firm matches. Expanded clones are given a class, and other clones once, few, many or no size at all.

j_call clone_size v_call d_call cdr3_nt cdr3_aa
TRBJ1-5 once TRBV6-6 TRBD1 TGTGCCAGCAGGACAGGGGGCGGCAATCAGCCCCAGCATTTT CASRTGGGNQPQHF
TRBJ2-7 few TRBV28 TRBD1 TGTGCCAGCAGTCCCCCCCCCGGGACAGTCTCCTACGAGCAGTACTTC CASSPPPGTVSYEQYF
TRBJ2-1 NA TRBV9 TRBD2 TGTGCCAGCAGCCTCGGGGGGGCCGGTGAGCAGTTCTTC CASSLGGAGEQFF
TRBJ2-3 NA TRBV5-1 TRBD2 TGCGCCAGCAGCTTGGTTCCCACTAGCGGGAGGGCTGGCACAGATACGCAGTATTTT CASSLVPTSGRAGTDTQYF
TRBJ2-3 NA TRBV25-1 TRBD1 TGTGCCAGCAGTCCCAGGACAGGGGGCGCAGATACGCAGTATTTT CASSPRTGGADTQYF
TRBJ2-3 once TRBV15 TRBD2 TGTGCCACCTCCACGAGTAGCGGGAAAATTACAGATACGCAGTATTTT CATSTSSGKITDTQYF
TRBJ2-1 NA TRBV11-3 NA TGTGCCAGCAGCTCCGACAAAAGCTCCTACAATGAGCAGTTCTTC CASSSDKSSYNEQFF
TRBJ2-5 few TRBV29-1 NA TGCAGCGTTGAGATACAGGACGTCGTCCAAGAGACCCAGTACTTC CSVEIQDVVQETQYF
TRBJ2-5 NA TRBV5-1 TRBD2 TGCGCCAGCAGCTTGGGTGCTAGCGGTTTTACGGAGACCCAGTACTTC CASSLGASGFTETQYF
TRBJ2-2 NA TRBV10-2 NA TGCGCCAGCAAGAAGGGGGACGCCCCACCCGGGGAGCTGTTTTTT CASKKGDAPPGELFF
TRBJ1-1 NA TRBV4-1 TRBD1 TGCGCCAGCAGCCCCGGGACAGGCCGGAGGACTGAAGCTTTCTTT CASSPGTGRRTEAFF
TRBJ1-5 NA TRBV19 NA TGTGCCACCCTGCGGGGGAGCGGTTTGGACAATCAGCCCCAGCATTTT CATLRGSGLDNQPQHF
TRBJ2-6 NA TRBV30 NA TGTGCCTGGAGCGGCTCTGGGGCCAACGTCCTGACTTTC CAWSGSGANVLTF
TRBJ2-1 NA TRBV19 NA TGTGCCAGTAGTATTGCCCGCAATAGCGAGCATGAGCAGTTCTTC CASSIARNSEHEQFF
TRBJ2-2 NA TRBV27 TRBD2 TGTGCCAGCAGTGCGTACCTAGCGGGGGTTACCTTTGGTAACACCGGGGAGCTGTTTTTT CASSAYLAGVTFGNTGELFF
TRBJ1-4 NA TRBV5-6 TRBD1 TGTGCCAGCAGCGACCGACCGGGACAGGGGGGTGAAAAACTGTTTTTT CASSDRPGQGGEKLFF
TRBJ1-4 NA TRBV5-6 NA TGTGCCAGCAGCTCGACGCACAGTAGGACTAATGAAAAACTGTTTTTT CASSSTHSRTNEKLFF
TRBJ1-4 NA TRBV30 NA TGTGCCTGGAGTACAGAGAGAAATGAAAAACTGTTTTTT CAWSTERNEKLFF
TRBJ1-1 NA TRBV10-1 NA TGCGCCAGCAGGGCGGGGGGGAGCACTGAAGCTTTCTTT CASRAGGSTEAFF
TRBJ1-1 NA TRBV19 NA TGTGCCAGTAGTATAGAGGGTCGGGGGGTGAACACTGAAGCTTTCTTT CASSIEGRGVNTEAFF
TRBJ1-2 NA TRBV29-1 TRBD1 TGCAGCGTTGGACAGGGAAGCTATGGCTACACCTTC CSVGQGSYGYTF
TRBJ1-1 NA TRBV2 NA TGTGCCAGCAGTGGACATGAGACAGGAATCAGTAGTGACACTGAAGCTTTCTTT CASSGHETGISSDTEAFF